This T cell receptor beta chain stems from a study of beta chain features in type 1 diabetes. Study in general: All samples yielded 107,917,701 examined sorted cells. Study results and limitations: Amplification by PCR could prefer shorter templates, with the same effect in patients and controls. The VDJ junctions of type 1 diabetes patients carried fewer insertions and more deletions. TCRB CDR3s were moderately but significantly shorter in Type 1 diabetes patients in all four CD4+ subsets.

Germline V gene lookup returns CDR1 SNHLY and CDR2 FYNNEI. V shed 5 bases and J shed 4 bases, with 14 bases lying between them. CDR3 size: 14 residues. Sampling consisted of one heparinised blood draw per donor, averaging around 120 mL. As for this clone: What it binds is unknown.

Reverse transcription of all isolated RNA meant that expressed TCRB transcripts were sequenced. Sequenced by immunoSEQ multiplex PCR; TCRdb stores in-frame clones only, minus some. The table shows over 650,000 clones, with over 11% occurring only once. Sequencing was done on a sample of naive CD4+ T cells from blood. The chain couples TRBV2 to TRBJ2-5; no clear D. This sequence originates from a man younger than 30 with type 1 diabetes. The CDR3, as DNA: TGTGCCAGCAGTCCCGAAGCCCTTTTAGAGACCCAGTACTTC. It specifies CASSPEALLETQYF.